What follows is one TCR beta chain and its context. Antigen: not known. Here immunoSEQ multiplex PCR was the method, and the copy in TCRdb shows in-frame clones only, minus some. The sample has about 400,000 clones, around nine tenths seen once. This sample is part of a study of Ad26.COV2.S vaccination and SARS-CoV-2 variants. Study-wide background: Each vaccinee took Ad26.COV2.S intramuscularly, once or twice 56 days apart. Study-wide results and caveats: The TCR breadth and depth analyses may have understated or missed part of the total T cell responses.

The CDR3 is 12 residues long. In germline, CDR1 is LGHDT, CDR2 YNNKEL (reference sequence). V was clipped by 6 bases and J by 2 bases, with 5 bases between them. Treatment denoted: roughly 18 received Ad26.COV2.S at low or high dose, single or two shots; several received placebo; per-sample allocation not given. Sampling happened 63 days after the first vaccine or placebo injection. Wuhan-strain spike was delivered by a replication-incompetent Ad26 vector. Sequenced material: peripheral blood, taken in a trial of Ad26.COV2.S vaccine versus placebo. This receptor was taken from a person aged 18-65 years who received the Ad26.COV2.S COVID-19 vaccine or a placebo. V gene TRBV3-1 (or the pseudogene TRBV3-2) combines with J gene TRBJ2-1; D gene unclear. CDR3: CASRDTYNEQFF. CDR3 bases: TGTGCCAGCAGGGATACCTACAATGAGCAGTTCTTC.